This T cell receptor beta chain is from a study of shared clonotypes between healthy human individuals. Notes on the study in general: Despite large depth, rarefaction showed incomplete sorted-subset sequencing. Shared across several donors were about 4.8% of the naive CD4 clonotypes.

Regarding this clone: Antigen: not known.

There are 16 residues in the CDR3. From germline, CDR1 is SEHNR and CDR2 FQNEAQ (reference sequence). Trimming cost V 4 bases and J 7 bases, with 20 bases left between them. Assay runs were performed at deep level. Splitting of each subset's genomic DNA was done evenly across several immunoSEQ plates. Sequencing used immunoSEQ multiplex PCR; TCRdb keeps in-frame clones, though not all of them. The repertoire holds fewer than 3 million clones, with just under 95% as singletons. Sequenced material: naive CD4+ T cells from PBMCs. Subset specified: CD45RA+ positively selected. The chain couples TRBV7-9 to TRBJ2-1; tentative D call: TRBD2 (7 bases). This TCR came from a man in his late teens or twenties in good health. Some clones in this sample may be carry-over from other donors' samples. The CDR3 sequence is CASSSLGGGSRNEQFF. CDR3 bases: TGTGCCAGCAGCTCCTTGGGAGGGGGATCCCGGAATGAGCAGTTCTTC.